A single sample gave rise to the 29 T cell receptor beta chains below, sequenced in a study of PD-L1 blockade in urothelial cancer. TCRdb keeps only in-frame clones here, not all; method: immunoSEQ multiplex PCR. The table includes about 38,000 clones, 75% to 95% detected once. This specimen consisted of PBMCs, obtained around atezolizumab (anti-PD-L1) treatment. The receptors here all came from a man between 65 and 85 years old with urothelial cancer.

The genes are TRBV6-6 and TRBJ2-1; D possibly corresponds to TRBD2 (6 bases). There are 12 residues in the CDR3. CDR1 is MNHNY and CDR2 is SVGAGI in the germline V gene (reference sequence). V was shortened by 8 bases and J by 9 bases, with 14 bases between the two germline ends. The CDR3 DNA follows: TGTGCCAGCCTTGGGGGGTATAGTGAGCAGTTCTTC. It specifies CASLGGYSEQFF.

The rearrangement uses TRBV5-1 and TRBJ2-1, with D possibly TRBD1 on 6 matching bases. V was trimmed by 1 base and J by 10 bases, leaving 12 bases between them. The CDR3 runs to 13 residues. Germline lookup yields CDR1 SGHRS and CDR2 YFSETQ. CDR3 amino acids: CASSLIAQGEQFF. CDR3 DNA sequence: TGCGCCAGCAGCTTGATTGCCCAGGGGGAGCAGTTCTTC.

The genes are TRBV5-8 and TRBJ2-7; 10 bases map to TRBD2. The CDR3 sequence is 15 residues long. The V and J ends lost 9 bases and 4 bases, in that order; junction bases with no gene match: 13. CDR1 and CDR2 (germline): SGHTS, YDEGEE. Here the CDR3 reads CAIRLSGRAEYEQYF. The CDR3, as DNA: TGTGCCATCCGCCTGAGCGGGAGGGCCGAGTACGAGCAGTACTTC.

As concerns this clone: A junction end diverges from the germline sequence, so it may reflect a read error. The chain employs TRBV4-1 and TRBJ2-1, with D possibly matching TRBD2 (7 bases). The V gene's germline CDR1 is MGHRA and CDR2 YSYEKL. CDR3 length: 16 amino acids. The CDR3, as DNA: TGCGCCAGCAGCCCGGTGAGGGGGGGATCCTTCAATGAGCAGTTCTTC. It is translated as CASSPVRGGSFNEQFF.

The rearrangement joins TRBV7-3 to TRBJ2-5, with D tentatively TRBD1 (6 bases). There are 14 residues in the CDR3. Germline assignment: CDR1 SGHTA and CDR2 FQGTGA. V lost 2 bases and J 4 bases, leaving 11 bases between the germline ends. CDR3 nucleotides: TGTGCCAGCAGCTTATCAGCAGGGGCAGAGACCCAGTACTTC. Encoded protein: CASSLSAGAETQYF.

This rearrangement joins TRBV5-1 to TRBJ2-1; D perhaps matches TRBD2 (5 bases). Looked up from germline, CDR1 is SGHRS and CDR2 is YFSETQ. The CDR3 totals 13 residues. V shed 7 bases and J shed 6 bases, with 14 bases lying between them. The DNA of the CDR3 is TGCGCCAGCGGCTCTGGGAGTAGCAATGAGCAGTTCTTC. Translated, it gives CASGSGSSNEQFF.

V usage is TRBV6-5 and J usage is TRBJ1-2; a weak D match, TRBD1 (6 bases). The CDR3 sequence is 13 residues long. Trimming took off 6 bases at V and 4 bases at J, with 12 bases between the two ends. Germline CDR1 is MNHEY and CDR2 is SVGAGI. CDR3 DNA: TGTGCCAGCAGCTTCAGGGGTGCCTATGGCTACACCTTC. Translating it yields CASSFRGAYGYTF.

This chain uses TRBV15 with TRBJ1-2; no definite D call. V shed 1 base and J shed 2 bases, with 14 bases lying between them. This CDR3 comprises 16 residues. Germline CDR1 reads LNHNV; CDR2 reads YYDKDF (reference sequence). CDR3 DNA: TGTGCCACCAGCAGAGCTCGCACGGGGTCCAACTATGGCTACACCTTC. It translates to CATSRARTGSNYGYTF.

The chain links TRBV25-1 to TRBJ2-5; 14 bases match TRBD2. The CDR3 loop spans 16 amino acids. CDR1 is MGHDK, CDR2 SYGVNS, per germline. The trim removed 5 bases at V and 5 bases at J, leaving 7 bases unmatched. The CDR3 loop is CASSKGGTSGSETQYF. CDR3 DNA: TGTGCCAGCAGTAAGGGCGGGACTAGCGGGAGTGAGACCCAGTACTTC.

This chain joins TRBV9 and TRBJ2-1, with a tentative D call TRBD2 (5 bases). V dropped 0 bases and J dropped 7 bases, with 26 bases sitting between them. CDR3 length equals 19 residues. The germline V gene encodes CDR1 SGDLS and CDR2 YYNGEE. The CDR3 protein is CASSVGITVREPVKNEQFF. CDR3 bases: TGTGCCAGCAGCGTAGGGATAACGGTGAGGGAACCGGTGAAGAATGAGCAGTTCTTC.

The rearrangement joins TRBV30 to TRBJ2-5, with D tentatively TRBD2 (6 bases). From germline, CDR1 is GTSNPN and CDR2 SVGIG (reference sequence). Trimming removed 3 bases from V and 5 bases from J, with 16 bases in between. The length of the CDR3 is 14 residues. The CDR3 DNA reads TGTGCCTGGAGAGTCCGGGAGTCTAGGGAGACCCAGTACTTC. It codes for CAWRVRESRETQYF.

This clone has only a few counts. The chain uses TRBV7-2 and TRBJ2-3; 7 positions match TRBD1. Losses at the gene ends were 1 base for V and 0 bases for J; bases not matched to a gene: 7. CDR1 SGHTA and CDR2 FQGNSA come from the germline V gene. The CDR3 consists of 17 residues. DNA for the CDR3: TGTGCCAGCAGCTTAGGGCGGACAGGATACAGCACAGATACGCAGTATTTT. Translation gives CASSLGRTGYSTDTQYF.

This sequence joins TRBV27 and TRBJ2-7, with TRBD2 matching over 8 bases. The V segment lost 10 bases and the J segment 4 bases; nucleotides outside the gene matches: 9. This CDR3 has 13 amino acids. Germline V gene sequence: CDR1 MNHEY, CDR2 SMNVEV (reference sequence). CDR3 loop: CATRGTRSYEQYF. CDR3 coding DNA: TGTGCCACCCGTGGGACTAGGAGTTACGAGCAGTACTTC.

The J gene is TRBJ1-1, the V gene TRBV30; 7 bases are a match to TRBD1. CDR3 length: 12 residues. J was trimmed by 7 bases and V by 7 bases; bases with no gene match: 9. The germline V gene has CDR1 GTSNPN and CDR2 SVGIG (reference sequence). The CDR3 bases are TGTGCCTCCCTATGGGGGACAGTTGAAGCTTTCTTT. This translates into CASLWGTVEAFF.

The CDR3 spells CASSAGGYTF. CDR3 in DNA: TGTGCCAGCAGCGCAGGAGGCTACACCTTC. This sequence joins TRBV28 and TRBJ1-2, with unresolved D. The CDR3 extends over 10 amino acids. V lost 6 bases and J 8 bases, leaving 7 bases between the germline ends. Per germline, CDR1 MDHEN and CDR2 SYDVKM.

The genes are TRBV5-1 and TRBJ2-7; 7 nucleotides align to TRBD1. Germline CDR1 reads SGHRS; CDR2 reads YFSETQ. The CDR3 is 16 amino acids. The V gene end was trimmed by 0 bases and the J gene end by 5 bases; junction bases not matched to a gene: 11. The CDR3 DNA follows: TGCGCCAGCAGCTTGGCAACAGGGGTCTTAGGGAACGAGCAGTACTTC. Translation: CASSLATGVLGNEQYF.

The CDR3 spells CASSLKGSQETQYF. The CDR3 coding sequence is TGTGCCAGCAGTTTAAAGGGGTCCCAAGAGACCCAGTACTTC. V gene TRBV27 combines with J gene TRBJ2-5; D possibly corresponds to TRBD1 (5 bases). Between the trimmed V and J ends, which lost 2 bases and 1 base, there was a span of 8 bases. The germline V gene encodes CDR1 MNHEY and CDR2 SMNVEV (reference sequence). The CDR3 totals 14 residues.

The chain combines TRBV6-6 with TRBJ2-7, with D possibly being TRBD1 (5 bases). V gave up 4 bases and J gave up 6 bases, with 13 bases separating them. The CDR3 extends over 13 amino acids. Germline V gives CDR1 MNHNY, CDR2 SVGAGI (reference sequence). CDR3 DNA: TGTGCCAGCAGTTTGACAGAATGGGGCGAGCAGTACTTC. Encoded protein: CASSLTEWGEQYF.

This clone was seen a handful of times. The chain is built from TRBV6-6 and TRBJ1-2; a weak D match, TRBD1 (5 bases). Trimming left V 8 bases short and J 11 bases short, with 9 bases between. Germline V gene data show CDR1 as MNHNY and CDR2 as SVGAGI (reference sequence). CDR3 length: 9 amino acids. Written as DNA, the CDR3 is TGTGCCAGCGGGGGGTATTACACCTTC. This codes for CASGGYYTF.

This clone came up once. The chain recombines TRBV6-1 with TRBJ1-2; possible D gene TRBD1, 5 bases. V lost 4 bases and J lost 1, with 7 bases in between. The CDR3 sequence is 13 residues long. The germline CDR1 and CDR2 sequences are MNHNS and SASEGT. The CDR3 coding sequence is TGTGCCAGCAGTGTACAGGATAACTATGGCTACACCTTC. Amino acid sequence: CASSVQDNYGYTF.

The chain carries TRBV5-1 and TRBJ1-5; 7 bases agree with TRBD1. The CDR3 sequence is 15 residues long. Germline CDR1 SGHRS, CDR2 YFSETQ. The J segment lost 3 bases and the V segment lost 1 base, leaving 4 bases of the junction unmatched. The chain's CDR3 is CASSLRGGPNQPQHF. The CDR3 DNA is TGCGCCAGCAGCTTGAGAGGGGGCCCCAATCAGCCCCAGCATTTT.

This chain uses TRBV5-1 with TRBJ1-3; perhaps TRBD1 as D (6 bases). Germline-derived CDR1 and CDR2 are SGHRS and YFSETQ. Trimming pared 0 bases from V and 4 bases from J, leaving 14 bases between. The CDR3 runs 16 residues. In nucleotides, the CDR3 is TGCGCCAGCAGCTTGGGGGCACAGGGCTCCGGAAACACCATATATTTT. Its translation: CASSLGAQGSGNTIYF. Variable domain in full (rest from reference TRBV5-1 and TRBJ1-3): KAGVTQTPRYLIKTRGQQVTLSCSPISGHRSVSWYQQTPGQGLQFLFEYFSETQRNKGNFPGRFSGRQFSNSRSEMNVSTLELGDSALYLCASSLGAQGSGNTIYFGEGSWLTVV.

V gene TRBV18 combines with J gene TRBJ2-7; D may be TRBD2 (5 bases). CDR1 is KGHSH and CDR2 is LQKENI in the germline V gene. This CDR3 contains 15 residues. V was clipped by 3 bases and J by 0 bases, with 12 bases between them. This CDR3 reads CASSPAARDSYEQYF. The CDR3 bases are TGTGCCAGCTCACCGGCGGCGAGGGACTCCTACGAGCAGTACTTC. The complete variable domain, with remaining parts taken from reference TRBV18 and TRBJ2-7, reads NAGVMQNPRHLVRRRGQEARLRCSPMKGHSHVYWYRQLPEEGLKFMVYLQKENIIDESGMPKERFSAEFPKEGPSILRIQQVVRGDSAAYFCASSPAARDSYEQYFGPGTRLTVT.

This chain links TRBV5-8 with TRBJ2-1, with 8 bases identical to TRBD1. J was trimmed by 6 bases and V by 1 base; bases with no gene match: 6. Germline V gene data show CDR1 as SGHTS and CDR2 as YDEGEE. This CDR3 is built from 15 residues. The CDR3 DNA follows: TGTGCCAGCAGCTTGTACATGGGACAGGCCAATGAGCAGTTCTTC. This translates into CASSLYMGQANEQFF.

This chain's CDR3 is CASSERGTSSYNEQFF. The DNA of the CDR3 is TGTGCCAGCAGCGAACGAGGGACTAGCAGCTACAATGAGCAGTTCTTC. The V and J genes are TRBV9 and TRBJ2-1; 9 nucleotides match TRBD2. CDR3 size: 16 residues. Germline CDR1 SGDLS, CDR2 YYNGEE. V shed 3 bases, J shed 3 bases, and the junction held 7 bases outside the gene matches.

V usage is TRBV7-6 and J usage is TRBJ2-2; 7 nucleotides match TRBD1. CDR1 SGHVS and CDR2 FNYEAQ come from the germline V gene. CDR3 length equals 14 residues. V gave up 5 bases and J gave up 7 bases; unmatched junction bases: 7. The CDR3: CASSRDRADGELFF. CDR3 DNA: TGTGCCAGCAGCCGGGACAGAGCTGACGGGGAGCTGTTTTTT. Variable domain in full (rest from reference TRBV7-6 and TRBJ2-2): GAGVSQSPRYKVTKRGQDVALRCDPISGHVSLYWYRQALGQGPEFLTYFNYEAQQDKSGLPNDRFSAERPEGSISTLTIQRTEQRDSAMYRCASSRDRADGELFFGEGSRLTVL.

The CDR3 loop is CASSLTRTSGRTETQYF. In nucleotides, the CDR3 is TGCGCCAGCAGCTTGACCCGGACTAGCGGGAGAACGGAGACCCAGTACTTC. V and J are TRBV5-1 and TRBJ2-5; TRBD2 matches 13 bases. With V trimmed by 1 base and J by 5 bases, 8 bases remained unmatched. From germline, CDR1 is SGHRS and CDR2 YFSETQ. The CDR3 covers 17 residues.

The chain uses TRBV5-4 and TRBJ2-1; TRBD1 matches 7 bases. The germline V gene has CDR1 SGHNT and CDR2 YYREEE (reference sequence). The V gene end was trimmed by 1 base and the J gene end by 3 bases; junction bases not matched to a gene: 4. The CDR3 consists of 15 residues. This CDR3 reads CASSLWTGGYNEQFF. DNA of the CDR3: TGTGCCAGCAGCTTGTGGACAGGCGGCTACAATGAGCAGTTCTTC. Together with reference TRBV5-4 and TRBJ2-1, the CDR3 gives the full variable domain: ETGVTQSPTHLIKTRGQQVTLRCSSQSGHNTVSWYQQALGQGPQFIFQYYREEENGRGNFPPRFSGLQFPNYSSELNVNALELDDSALYLCASSLWTGGYNEQFFGPGTRLTVL.

This clone was detected only a few times. The rearrangement joins TRBV28 to TRBJ2-5, with 7 nucleotides matching TRBD2. Germline V gives CDR1 MDHEN, CDR2 SYDVKM. With V trimmed by 3 bases and J by 1 base, 2 bases remained unmatched. This CDR3 has 14 residues. CDR3: CASSFPSGQETQYF. CDR3 DNA: TGTGCCAGCAGTTTCCCTAGCGGCCAAGAGACCCAGTACTTC.